Each of the 9 T cell receptor beta chains below was sequenced from the same sample in a study of cytomegalovirus exposure and HLA in healthy donors. TCRdb keeps only in-frame clones here, not all; method: immunoSEQ multiplex PCR. Of about 160,000 clones listed, approximately 86% are singletons. Sequenced sample: PBMCs. All receptors come from a woman aged 18-29 years in good health and CMV-seronegative.

This rearrangement joins TRBV20-1 to TRBJ1-1; D is undetermined. There are 10 residues in the CDR3. The V end was cut by 0 bases, the J end by 7 bases, with 3 bases between. The germline gives CDR1 DFQATT, CDR2 SNEGSKA (reference sequence). CDR3 bases: TGCAGTGCTAGAGACCTTGAAGCTTTCTTT. Its protein is CSARDLEAFF.

This clone was picked up a small number of times. The CDR3 reads CAISGPGVGEQYF. CDR3 sequence (DNA): TGTGCCATCAGTGGACCAGGGGTGGGGGAGCAGTACTTC. This chain links TRBV10-3 with TRBJ2-7, with D possibly TRBD1 on 6 matching bases. V gave up 4 bases and J gave up 7 bases, with 14 bases separating them. This CDR3 contains 13 residues. Germline V gene sequence: CDR1 ENHRY, CDR2 SYGVKD.

The rearrangement links TRBV19 to TRBJ1-1; TRBD1 matches at 7 bases. There are 14 residues in the CDR3. J gave up 6 bases and V 3 bases, and 7 bases lay outside the gene matches. From germline, CDR1 is LNHDA and CDR2 SQIVND (reference sequence). The CDR3 protein is CASSMGQREPEAFF. CDR3 nucleotide sequence: TGTGCCAGTAGTATGGGACAGAGGGAACCTGAAGCTTTCTTT.

The gene calls are TRBV6-6 and TRBJ2-7, with no clear D. The CDR3 totals 11 residues. CDR1 and CDR2 (germline): MNHNY, SVGAGI (reference sequence). With 4 bases removed from V and 7 bases from J, the gap between germline ends came to 8 bases. The CDR3 DNA is TGTGCCAGCAGTTTCTCCGGGGAGCAGTACTTC. Protein sequence: CASSFSGEQYF.

This chain joins TRBV18 and TRBJ2-1, with 7 bases identical to TRBD1. Trimming cost V 5 bases and J 7 bases; bases outside gene matches: 11. The V gene's germline CDR1 is KGHSH and CDR2 LQKENI. The CDR3 is 15 residues long. CDR3 sequence: CASSTIPGQQNEQFF. CDR3 nucleotide sequence: TGTGCCAGCTCAACAATACCGGGACAGCAAAATGAGCAGTTCTTC.

The chain is built from TRBV9 and TRBJ1-1, with 7 bases that match TRBD1. The CDR3 is made up of 15 amino acids. Germline V gene lookup returns CDR1 SGDLS and CDR2 YYNGEE. The V gene end was trimmed by 3 bases and the J gene end by 0 bases; junction bases not matched to a gene: 5. The CDR3 here is CASSALGQMNTEAFF. In DNA form, the CDR3 reads TGTGCCAGCAGCGCCCTGGGACAGATGAACACTGAAGCTTTCTTT.

The chain recombines TRBV18 with TRBJ1-2; the D is unclear. The CDR3 runs to 15 residues. The V gene's germline CDR1 is KGHSH and CDR2 LQKENI. Trimming removed 0 bases from V and 0 bases from J, with 8 bases in between. The CDR3: CASSPPTNTNYGYTF. The CDR3 nucleotides are TGTGCCAGCTCACCACCTACAAACACTAACTATGGCTACACCTTC.

The chain has TRBV9 and TRBJ2-1; no reliable D call. The V end lost 0 bases, the J end lost 3 bases, and 10 bases lay between the germline ends. Germline V gene data show CDR1 as SGDLS and CDR2 as YYNGEE. The CDR3 loop spans 15 amino acids. The CDR3 is CASSVVGLSYNEQFF. The DNA of the CDR3 is TGTGCCAGCAGCGTAGTGGGCCTGAGCTACAATGAGCAGTTCTTC.

The gene calls are TRBV5-1 and TRBJ2-3; weak D call: TRBD1 (6 bases). Trimming pared 2 bases from V and 6 bases from J, leaving 13 bases between. The CDR3 is 14 residues long. Germline values: CDR1 SGHRS, CDR2 YFSETQ. The CDR3 loop reads CASSFGTIKDTQYF. CDR3 bases: TGCGCCAGCAGCTTCGGGACAATCAAGGATACGCAGTATTTT.